The TCR beta chain described here comes from a study of shared clonotypes between healthy human individuals. Across the whole study: Donor ages ranged 18 to 49 years: a couple of women, a few men. General study points: How much donors shared clonotypes was expected to be affected by sequencing depth.

Trimming pared 5 bases from V and 2 bases from J, leaving 11 bases between. This CDR3 region has 14 residues. The V gene's germline CDR1 is MDHEN and CDR2 SYDVKM. As for this clone: Its antigen is currently unknown.

There were no recent acute infections or vaccinations among the donors, who were healthy HIV-negative adults. Methods used by the authors: Junction-only immunoSEQ data arrived without quality scores, meaning filtering differed. Some clones are missing from TCRdb's copy, which holds only in-frame ones; the method was immunoSEQ multiplex PCR. V, J and clone size reflect that table, while D and trimming were determined from the DNA. The sample holds 2 million to 2.5 million clones, 90% to 95% seen once. The sample consisted of naive CD4+ T cells from PBMCs. Subset reported: CD45RA+ positively selected. The rearrangement joins TRBV28 to TRBJ2-3; D is unclear. The TCR originated in a man in his late teens or twenties in good health. Some clones in this sample may be carry-over from other donors' samples. This CDR3 reads CASSLIQHTDTQYF. In nucleotides, the CDR3 is TGTGCCAGCAGTCTTATACAGCACACAGATACGCAGTATTTT.